This T cell receptor beta chain comes out of a study of blood T cells in healthy people across ages. Findings of the study overall: Relative to aged donors, long-lived donors carried more naive CD4+ cells and displayed higher diversity.

A second PCR, run for about 7 to 11 cycles, used a sample-barcoded 5' primer plus a J-beta primer mix. TCRdb recomputed calls from the 5' RACE reads with MiXCR, one row per CDR3 protein. The sample includes about 900,000 distinct CDR3 sequences, 45% to 50% seen only once; the top ten take over 10%. Germline values: CDR1 MGHRA, CDR2 YSYEKL. CDR3 length: 15 residues. V was clipped by 3 bases and J by 0 bases, with 12 bases between them. This clonotype occurred a few times. Its specificity is unknown. The people who gave samples were healthy Caucasians from Russia, aged about 6 to 100. It was approximately 10 milliliters of peripheral blood that were drawn from each donor.

This clonotype originated in a man aged 30 to 39 in good health. Sequences were obtained from blood. The gene calls are TRBV4-1 and TRBJ2-7; D might be TRBD2 (6 bases). As DNA, the CDR3 is TGCGCCAGCAGCCAGGCGGACGGGAGCTCCTACGAGCAGTACTTC. This sequence encodes CASSQADGSSYEQYF.